This TCR beta chain was captured by sequencing in a study of metastatic and nonmetastatic thyroid tumors. The wider study: Across blood and tumor or nodule tissue, repertoires from malignant and benign thyroid patients were compared with one another. Study-wide results and limits: In both blood and tumor samples, TCR beta diversity was reported significantly higher for malignant than benign nodules.

As handled by the study authors: A distant-metastasis classifier for papillary thyroid cancer was built using CDR3 differences across clinicopathological groups. TCRdb ran MiXCR on the PCR reads. It is TCRdb's table, rather than the study itself, that gives the V and J calls and clone size. Here the sample spans some 50,000 clones, around 21% being singletons. V lost 10 bases and J lost 8; bases outside the gene matches: 12. Per the germline V gene, CDR1 is SEHNR and CDR2 is FQNEAQ (reference sequence). The CDR3 covers 13 residues. For this clone: The antigen is not known.

Patients had received no treatment of any kind before thyroid surgery. This TCR derives from a male donor with papillary thyroid cancer or a benign thyroid nodule (not recorded which). Some clones in this sample may be carry-over from other donors' samples. What was sequenced was blood. The chain is built from TRBV7-9 and TRBJ1-1, with TRBD1 matching over 8 bases. CDR3 loop: CATSWTGSSEAFF. CDR3 nucleotides: TGTGCCACCTCCTGGACAGGGTCGTCAGAAGCTTTCTTT. The complete variable domain, with remaining parts taken from reference TRBV7-9 and TRBJ1-1, reads DTGVSQNPRHKITKRGQNVTFRCDPISEHNRLYWYRQTLGQGPEFLTYFQNEAQLEKSRLLSDRFSAERPKGSFSTLEIQRTEQGDSAMYLCATSWTGSSEAFFGQGTRLTVV.